These T cell receptor beta chains were read from a single sample in a study of blood T cell repertoires in COVID-19. This table comes from immunoSEQ multiplex PCR, and its TCRdb copy is limited to in-frame clones, with some not included. Of under 200,000 clones listed, 85% to 90% are singletons. Sequenced sample: peripheral blood. The receptors stem from a man in his forties with active or convalescent COVID-19. CDR3s include the opening cysteine and the closing phenylalanine or tryptophan. A D gene is named only where the DNA matches it firmly. Clone size is shown for a subset of rows, as once, few, many or a class of expanded clone.

NA,TRBV7-2,TRBD1,TRBJ1-1,CASSSGTGGGTEAFF,TGTGCCAGCAGTTCTGGGACAGGGGGGGGCACTGAAGCTTTCTTT
NA,TRBV6-1,NA,TRBJ1-3,CASSEVRGNTIYF,TGTGCCAGCAGTGAAGTGCGGGGAAACACCATATATTTT
NA,TRBV20-1,TRBD1,TRBJ1-2,CSASRTGGNYGYTF,TGCAGTGCTAGTCGGACAGGGGGCAACTATGGCTACACCTTC
once,TRBV23-1,TRBD1,TRBJ1-4,CASVQGLDEKLFF,TGCGCCAGCGTACAGGGGTTGGATGAAAAACTGTTTTTT
NA,TRBV30,NA,TRBJ1-1,CAWSGTGGMGTEAFF,TGTGCCTGGAGTGGTACAGGTGGGATGGGCACTGAAGCTTTCTTT
once,TRBV5-6,NA,TRBJ2-7,CASSLRVQTFREQYF,TGTGCCAGCAGCCTCCGGGTCCAAACCTTTCGGGAGCAGTACTTC
NA,TRBV30,NA,TRBJ2-1,CAWSVLLVGEHYNEQFF,TGTGCCTGGAGTGTACTGTTGGTGGGAGAACATTACAATGAGCAGTTCTTC
few,TRBV19,TRBD1,TRBJ1-1,CASSIETGVGTEAFF,TGTGCCAGTAGTATAGAAACAGGGGTGGGCACTGAAGCTTTCTTT
once,TRBV11-2,NA,TRBJ2-1,CASSSPSSYNEQFF,TGTGCCAGCAGCAGCCCTAGCTCCTACAATGAGCAGTTCTTC
NA,TRBV5-1,TRBD1,TRBJ2-1,CASSLGDRNNEQFF,TGCGCCAGCAGCTTGGGGGACAGAAACAATGAGCAGTTCTTC